This T cell receptor beta chain is from a study of T cells after yellow fever vaccination. Across the whole study: In the case of low-cell-number fractions, SMART-Seq v4 Ultra Low Input was used for preparation. The study, taken as a whole, reports: The secondary response showed a weaker magnitude and a faster peak, day 5 versus 15. Most primary-vaccination clones recurred post-booster (roughly 96% CD4, around 90% CD8).

CDR1 SGHRS and CDR2 YFSETQ come from the germline V gene. The CDR3 consists of 15 residues. Trimming stripped 0 bases from V and 4 bases from J, with 10 bases between. In this sample, this clonotype turned up many times. The antigen is not known. The study made its TCR cDNA through 5'RACE template switching. That step introduced a universal primer site along with UMIs. TCRdb called the 5' RACE reads again in MiXCR, with one record for every CDR3 protein. Of 500,000 to 650,000 distinct CDR3 sequences in the sample, roughly a sixth were seen once. This sequence originates from a man aged 18 to 29 who received the YFV17D yellow fever vaccine. V is TRBV5-1 and J is TRBJ2-2; a possible D gene is TRBD1 (5 bases). The material was PBMCs, obtained roughly 5 days after the first yellow fever vaccination. CDR3 DNA: TGCGCCAGCAGCTTGGCCCCCAGGGTCACCGGGGAGCTGTTTTTT. Its translation is CASSLAPRVTGELFF. Filled out from reference TRBV5-1 and TRBJ2-2, the complete variable domain reads KAGVTQTPRYLIKTRGQQVTLSCSPISGHRSVSWYQQTPGQGLQFLFEYFSETQRNKGNFPGRFSGRQFSNSRSEMNVSTLELGDSALYLCASSLAPRVTGELFFGEGSRLTVL.